This T cell receptor (beta chain) was observed in a study of CDR3 diversity in severe acne. TCRdb re-analysed the PCR reads in MiXCR, keeping a single row per CDR3 protein. The table has about 98,000 distinct CDR3 sequences, about half seen once; the top ten hold 12%. This clonotype was recorded once. This TCR was recovered from a male donor with acne. The sample comprised blood.

This CDR3 reads CACGGQTTEEQFF. CDR3 sequence (DNA): TGCGCCTGCGGGGGACAGACCACCGAAGAGCAGTTCTTC. The chain has TRBV5-1 and TRBJ2-1; D is possibly TRBD1 or TRBD2 (7 bases each). V gave up 10 bases and J gave up 10 bases, with 21 bases separating them. This CDR3 spans 13 amino acids. Per germline, CDR1 SGHRS and CDR2 YFSETQ.